This entry features one TCR beta chain sequence. CDR1 is SGHVS and CDR2 is FQNEAQ in the germline V gene. The CDR3 sequence is 14 residues long. The V gene lost 4 bases and the J gene lost 4 bases, with 13 bases spanning the gap. Sequencing was performed with immunoSEQ multiplex PCR; in TCRdb, only in-frame clones are kept and a portion is missing. The sample holds 170,000 or so clones, around 91% seen once. These data belong to a study of control samples from healthy donors and cancer patients. This sequence was found in a woman between 45 and 60 years old in good health. The sample taken for sequencing was blood. This chain uses TRBV7-8 with TRBJ2-5, with D unresolved. Here the CDR3 DNA reads TGTGCCAGCAGCTCCATGCGGCTCCGAGAGACCCAGTACTTC. Its protein is CASSSMRLRETQYF.